A selection of T cell receptor beta chains follows, all from one sample in a study of T cell repertoires in cytomegalovirus infection. TCRdb ran MiXCR on the reads and lists one entry per CDR3 protein. The table lists some 150,000 distinct CDR3 sequences, about 6% of them singletons, with about a sixth in the top ten. Sequencing input: PBMCs. All receptors come from a human donor in good health (CMV status not recorded). Some clones in this sample may be carry-over from other donors' samples. Both conserved end residues are part of each CDR3. The D gene is left open where the match is weak. Only part of the rows carry a size: once, few, many, or a class if the clone is expanded.

>TRBJ2-7|.|TRBV28|many
TGTGCCAGCAGACTGGACGCCCGTGAGCAGTACTTC
CASRLDAREQYF
>TRBJ2-1|.|TRBV20-1|few
TGCAGTGCTAGAACTCAACGAATCTCCTACAATGAGCAGTTCTTC
CSARTQRISYNEQFF
>TRBJ2-1|TRBD1|TRBV29-1|few
TGCAGCGCCGGGACAGGGGGCGCGGGGAATGAGCAGTTCTTC
CSAGTGGAGNEQFF
>TRBJ2-5|.|TRBV7-8|many
TGTGCCAGCAGTAAGACTCAGCTGGGGACCCAGTACTTC
CASSKTQLGTQYF
>TRBJ1-6|.|TRBV7-2|many
TGTGCCAGCAGCTTAGGGGGTATTAGTTCACCCCTCCACTTT
CASSLGGISSPLHF
>TRBJ2-3|TRBD2|TRBV20-1|many
TGCAGTGCTAGAGGAGATAGCGGGGGGTTTACTAGCACAGATACGCAGTATTTT
CSARGDSGGFTSTDTQYF
>TRBJ2-5|TRBD1|TRBV24-1|many
TGTGCCACCAGTGATTCTGGACAGGGACTGGAGACCCAGTACTTC
CATSDSGQGLETQYF
>TRBJ1-3|.|TRBV7-6|many
TGTGCCAGCAGCATAAACAGCATCTCTGGAAACACCATATATTTT
CASSINSISGNTIYF
>TRBJ1-1|.|TRBV6-5|.
TGTGCCAGCAGTTACTCGCACAGTATGAACACTGAAGCTTTCTTT
CASSYSHSMNTEAFF
>TRBJ2-1|TRBD2|TRBV9|.
TGTGCCAGCAGCGTGACTAGCGGGGGGTACAATGAGCAGTGCTTC
CASSVTSGGYNEQCF
>TRBJ2-7|.|TRBV28|.
TGTGCCAGCAGTAATTCGGGCTACGAGCAGTACTTC
CASSNSGYEQYF
>TRBJ2-1|.|TRBV7-2|.
TGTGCCAGCAGCTCTACAGAAAGCTCCTACAATGAGCAGTTCTTC
CASSSTESSYNEQFF
>TRBJ2-4|.|TRBV19|few
TGTGCCAGTAGTAATCCCTCTGGGGGGGGGCCTGGCATTCAGTACTTC
CASSNPSGGGPGIQYF
>TRBJ1-2|.|TRBV7-2|many
TGTGCCAGCAGCCCAAGGGTGGCGTGGGACGGAGCGTATGGCTACACCTTC
CASSPRVAWDGAYGYTF
>TRBJ2-3|TRBD2|TRBV7-3|many
TGTGCCAGCAGTCCCTCGGGCGGGAGCCCCACAGATACGCAGTATTTT
CASSPSGGSPTDTQYF
>TRBJ1-2|TRBD1|TRBV7-2|many
TGTGCCAGCAGCTTAGTATGGACAGGGGATGGCTACACCTTC
CASSLVWTGDGYTF
>TRBJ2-3|TRBD2|TRBV15|many
TGTGCCACCAGCAGTAGGCGGGGGAGCACAGATACGCAGTATTTT
CATSSRRGSTDTQYF
>TRBJ2-3|.|TRBV7-2|many
TGTGCCAGCAGCTTAGTGGCCAACCGTGATACGCAGTATTTT
CASSLVANRDTQYF
>TRBJ2-2|TRBD1|TRBV6-4|many
TGTGCCAGCAGTGAGCGACAGGGTGTGAACACCGGGGAGCTGTTTTTT
CASSERQGVNTGELFF
>TRBJ2-3|TRBD2|TRBV27|few
TGTGCCAGCAGTTTATTAGCGGGGGGCCATACGCAGTATTTT
CASSLLAGGHTQYF
>TRBJ1-6|.|TRBV20-1|once
TGCAGTGCCAGGAGGGGGGGGGATAATTCACCCCTCCACTTT
CSARRGGDNSPLHF
>TRBJ2-7|.|TRBV7-4|few
TGTGCCAGCAGCTTAGATTCTGGTTCCTACGAGCAGTACTTC
CASSLDSGSYEQYF
>TRBJ2-1|TRBD2|TRBV20-1|many
TGCAGTGCTGTCCCGGGACTAGCCCACAATGAGCAGTTCTTC
CSAVPGLAHNEQFF
>TRBJ1-2|TRBD1|TRBV29-1|.
TGCAGCGTCGCAACAGGGGGCTGGGGCTACACCTTC
CSVATGGWGYTF
>TRBJ1-4|.|TRBV6-2/TRBV6-3|many
TGTGCCAGCAGTTACGGTGGAGCCGACAATGAAAAACTGTTTTTT
CASSYGGADNEKLFF
>TRBJ2-2|.|TRBV5-1|many
TGCGCCAGCAGAAACACAGGGTCGGAAGGGGAGCTGTTTTTT
CASRNTGSEGELFF
>TRBJ2-1|TRBD1|TRBV7-8|.
TGTGCCAGCAGCCTTGACAGGGTTGAGCAGTTCTTC
CASSLDRVEQFF
>TRBJ2-5|.|TRBV2|few
TGTGCCAGCAGTGGGTGGGACTCCCAAGAGACCCAGTACTTC
CASSGWDSQETQYF
>TRBJ1-1|.|TRBV12-3/TRBV12-4|many
TGTGCCAGCAGTTTATGGGGGGTACCCTTGAACACTGAAGCTTTCTTT
CASSLWGVPLNTEAFF
>TRBJ2-1|TRBD1|TRBV12-3/TRBV12-4|.
TGTGCCAGCAGTGGTGCCCCGGGACAGCTTTACAATGAGCAGTTCTTC
CASSGAPGQLYNEQFF
>TRBJ2-2|TRBD2|TRBV7-2|many
TGTGCCAGCAGCCGTAGCGGGGGACCCACCGGGGAGCTGTTTTTT
CASSRSGGPTGELFF
>TRBJ1-2|.|TRBV10-1|.
TGCGCCAGCAGTCCCGGGGCCTCCTATGGCTACACCTTC
CASSPGASYGYTF
>TRBJ1-2|TRBD1|TRBV3-1|many
TGTGCCAGCAGCCAAGATCGGGGACAGAGAAGAGGGCTGGCTGGCTACACCTTC
CASSQDRGQRRGLAGYTF
>TRBJ2-1|.|TRBV28|few
TGTGCCAGCAGTACGGGGAACTCCTACAATGAGCAGTTCTTC
CASSTGNSYNEQFF
>TRBJ2-7|.|TRBV12-3/TRBV12-4|few
TGTGCCAGCAGTATAAAGACCCCCGTCGAGCAGTACTTC
CASSIKTPVEQYF
>TRBJ2-7|TRBD1|TRBV6-2/TRBV6-3|many
TGTGCCAGCAGTTATGTTCCTGGACAGGGTCGCGGGCAGTACTTC
CASSYVPGQGRGQYF
>TRBJ2-5|.|TRBV5-1|many
TGCGCCAGCAGCCAAATCTCAGAGCCCCAAGAGACCCAGTACTTC
CASSQISEPQETQYF
>TRBJ1-1|.|TRBV30|many
TGTGCCTGGAGTAGGACAGTCATGAACACTGAAGCTTTCTTT
CAWSRTVMNTEAFF
>TRBJ1-4|.|TRBV7-6|many
TGTGCCAGCAGCTTAGACAGGGCTAATGAAAAACTGTTTTTT
CASSLDRANEKLFF
>TRBJ2-1|.|TRBV7-9|few
TGTGCCAGCAGCTTCCAAGGGGGGGGCGAGCAGTTCTTC
CASSFQGGGEQFF
>TRBJ2-5|.|TRBV7-9|many
TGTGCCAGCGGATGGGAGTACCAAGAGACCCAGTACTTC
CASGWEYQETQYF
>TRBJ2-7|.|TRBV7-6|many
TGTGCCAGCAGCTTAGGGTCCCGATACGAGCAGTACTTC
CASSLGSRYEQYF
>TRBJ1-6|.|TRBV20-1|many
TGCAGTGCTAGAGATCTCTTGGGGGACACTTATTCACCCCTCCACTTT
CSARDLLGDTYSPLHF
>TRBJ1-2|TRBD1|TRBV25-1|many
TGTGCCAGCAGTCCACCGGGACAGGGGAATGGCTACACCTTC
CASSPPGQGNGYTF
>TRBJ2-1|TRBD2|TRBV6-6|.
TGTGCCAGCCGACTAGCGGGGCTGGATGAGCAGTTCTTC
CASRLAGLDEQFF
>TRBJ1-2|.|TRBV12-3/TRBV12-4|many
TGTGCCAGCAGTTTATTCTCAGGCGGAGGCTACACCTTC
CASSLFSGGGYTF
>TRBJ2-1|TRBD1|TRBV7-2|many
TGTGCCAGCAGCTTGAGAGGGACAGGGTGGTACAATGAGCAGTTCTTC
CASSLRGTGWYNEQFF
>TRBJ2-2|.|TRBV12-5|.
TGTGCTAGTGGACAACTGAACACCGGGGAGCTGTTTTTT
CASGQLNTGELFF
>TRBJ2-7|.|TRBV25-1|.
TGTGCCAGCAGCCTCGGGGCAGGGTTGGGCGAGCAGTACTTC
CASSLGAGLGEQYF
>TRBJ2-3|.|TRBV7-8|many
TGTGCCAGCAGCTTAGGGACCCTGACGGATACGCAGTATTTT
CASSLGTLTDTQYF